This T cell receptor beta chain was found in a study of T cell repertoires in cytomegalovirus infection. This clonotype appeared many times. Its specificity is unknown. One entry per CDR3 protein results from TCRdb running MiXCR on the reads. The data show under 350,000 distinct CDR3 sequences, about 9.2% seen once. Overall study results and limits: Cumulative public TCR beta family frequency identified CMV carriers with the relevant HLA.

V dropped 5 bases and J dropped 2 bases, with 12 bases sitting between them. Germline CDR1 and CDR2: SEHNR and FQNEAQ (reference sequence). This CDR3 has 14 residues. This TCR came from a human donor in good health (CMV status not recorded). Some clones in this sample may be carry-over from other donors' samples. The chain couples TRBV7-9 to TRBJ1-1; tentatively, D is TRBD1 (5 bases). The specimen sequenced was PBMCs. The CDR3 here is CASSRDRYNTEAFF. CDR3 DNA: TGTGCCAGCAGCCGAGACAGATACAACACTGAAGCTTTCTTT.